This T cell receptor delta chain was sequenced in a study of γδ T cells in repeated Plasmodium falciparum infection. Overall study context: Donors were malaria-exposed Malian children or age- and gender-matched Australian children.

Study observations and caveats: Waves of new clonotype selection appeared after repeated controlled infections in Vdelta2-negative, largely Vdelta1+, gammadelta T cells. Vgamma9/Vdelta2+ repertoires stayed stably polyclonal over time and infection.

This clone has more than one count but fewer than ten. Its antigen is undetermined. This likely reflects a read error, since a far larger clone is one base away. Other DNA sequences in this specimen translate into the identical CDR3. Flow sorting of PBMC yielded separate Vgamma9/Vdelta2+ and Vdelta2-negative gammadelta T cell populations for bulk repertoire analysis. J lost 8 bases, V lost 4 bases, and 12 bases had no gene match. Looked up from germline, CDR1 is GEAIGNYY and CDR2 is EKD. This CDR3 has 15 residues. Sequencing covered both gamma and delta TCR chains per sample. TCRdb re-called the multiplex PCR reads through CATT. Here the sample spans about 50,000 delta-chain clones, roughly 1.9% being singletons.

The specimen was gamma-delta T cells from blood. The V gene is TRDV2, the J gene TRDJ1; 10 nucleotides agree with TRDD3. The J gene, missing from TCRdb, was assigned here through DNA to germline matching. This clonotype was sampled from a pool of human donors (malaria-infected and uninfected, not separated). This CDR3 is CACDTRVLGDDKLIF. CDR3 nucleotide sequence: TGTGCCTGTGATACGAGAGTACTGGGGGATGACAAACTCATCTTT.